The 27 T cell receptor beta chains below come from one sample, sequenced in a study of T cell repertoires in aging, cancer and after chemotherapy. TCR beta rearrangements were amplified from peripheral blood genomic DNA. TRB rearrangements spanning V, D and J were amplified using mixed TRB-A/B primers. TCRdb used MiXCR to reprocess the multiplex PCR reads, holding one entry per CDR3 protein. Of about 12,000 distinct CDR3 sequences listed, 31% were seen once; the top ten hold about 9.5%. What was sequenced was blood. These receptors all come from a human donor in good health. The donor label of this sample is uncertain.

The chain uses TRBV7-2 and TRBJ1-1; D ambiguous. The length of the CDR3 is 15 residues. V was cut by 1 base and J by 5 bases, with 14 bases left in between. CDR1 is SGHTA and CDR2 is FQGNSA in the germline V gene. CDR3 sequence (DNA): TGTGCCAGCAGCTTAGTCGCCGGCGGAGGAACTGAAGCTTTCTTT. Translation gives CASSLVAGGGTEAFF.

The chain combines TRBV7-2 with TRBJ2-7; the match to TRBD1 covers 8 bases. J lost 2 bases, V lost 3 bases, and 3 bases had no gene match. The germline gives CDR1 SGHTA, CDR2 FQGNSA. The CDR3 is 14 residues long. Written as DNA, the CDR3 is TGTGCCAGCAGCTTGGGACAGGTCGCCTACGAGCAGTACTTC. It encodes CASSLGQVAYEQYF.

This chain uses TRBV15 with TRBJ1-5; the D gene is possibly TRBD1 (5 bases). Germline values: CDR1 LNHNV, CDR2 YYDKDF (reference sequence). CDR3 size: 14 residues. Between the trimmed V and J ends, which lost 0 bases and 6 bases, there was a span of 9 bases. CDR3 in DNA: TGTGCCACCAGCAGAGACCTGGGGGGTCAGCCCCAGCATTTT. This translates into CATSRDLGGQPQHF.

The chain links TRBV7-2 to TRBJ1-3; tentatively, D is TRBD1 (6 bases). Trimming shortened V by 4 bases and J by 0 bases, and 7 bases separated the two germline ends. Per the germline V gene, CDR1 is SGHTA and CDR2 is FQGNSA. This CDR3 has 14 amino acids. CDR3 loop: CASSWDNSGNTIYF. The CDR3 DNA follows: TGTGCCAGCAGCTGGGACAACTCTGGAAACACCATATATTTT.

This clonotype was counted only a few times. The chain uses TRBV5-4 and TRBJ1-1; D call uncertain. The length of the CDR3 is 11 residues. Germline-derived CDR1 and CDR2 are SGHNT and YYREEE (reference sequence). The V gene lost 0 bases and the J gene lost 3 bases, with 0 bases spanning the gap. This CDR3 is CASSLDTEAFF. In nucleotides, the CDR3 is TGTGCCAGCAGCTTGGACACTGAAGCTTTCTTT.

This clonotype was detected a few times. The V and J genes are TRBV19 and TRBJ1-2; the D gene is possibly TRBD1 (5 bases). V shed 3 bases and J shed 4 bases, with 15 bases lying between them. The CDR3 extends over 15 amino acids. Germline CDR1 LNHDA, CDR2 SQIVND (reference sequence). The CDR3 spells CASSIGSRGVYGYTF. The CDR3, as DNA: TGTGCCAGTAGTATCGGCAGCCGAGGGGTCTATGGCTACACCTTC.

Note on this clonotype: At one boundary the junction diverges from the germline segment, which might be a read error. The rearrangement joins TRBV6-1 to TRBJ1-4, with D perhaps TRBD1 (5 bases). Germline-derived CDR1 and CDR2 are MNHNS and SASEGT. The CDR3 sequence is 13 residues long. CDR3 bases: TGTGCCAGCAGTGTTTGGGGAGGGGAAAAACTGATTTTT. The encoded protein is CASSVWGGEKLIF.

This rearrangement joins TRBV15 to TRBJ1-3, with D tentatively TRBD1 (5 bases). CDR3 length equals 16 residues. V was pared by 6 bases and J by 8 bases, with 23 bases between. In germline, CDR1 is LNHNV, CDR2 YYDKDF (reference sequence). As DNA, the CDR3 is TGTGCCACCAGTGCGTACGGGACTAACCCGTCGGACACCATATATTTT. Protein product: CATSAYGTNPSDTIYF.

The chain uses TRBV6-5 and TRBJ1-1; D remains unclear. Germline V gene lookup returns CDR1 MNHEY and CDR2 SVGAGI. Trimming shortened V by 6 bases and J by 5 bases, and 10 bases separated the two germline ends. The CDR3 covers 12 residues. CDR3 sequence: CASSRRDTEAFF. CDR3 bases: TGTGCCAGCAGCCGGAGGGATACTGAAGCTTTCTTT.

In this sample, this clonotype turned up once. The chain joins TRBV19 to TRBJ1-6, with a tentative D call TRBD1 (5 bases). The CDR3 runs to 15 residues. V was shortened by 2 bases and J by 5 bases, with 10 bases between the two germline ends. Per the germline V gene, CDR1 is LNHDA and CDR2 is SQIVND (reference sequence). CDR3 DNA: TGTGCCAGTAGTATAAACAGGCAGAATAATTCACCCCTCCACTTT. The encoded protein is CASSINRQNNSPLHF.

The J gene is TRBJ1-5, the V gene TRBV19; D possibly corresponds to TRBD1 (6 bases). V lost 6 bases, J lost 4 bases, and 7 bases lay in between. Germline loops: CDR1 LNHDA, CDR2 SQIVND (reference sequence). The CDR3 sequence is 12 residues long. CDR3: CASRGANQPQHF. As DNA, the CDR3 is TGTGCCAGTAGGGGGGCGAATCAGCCCCAGCATTTT.

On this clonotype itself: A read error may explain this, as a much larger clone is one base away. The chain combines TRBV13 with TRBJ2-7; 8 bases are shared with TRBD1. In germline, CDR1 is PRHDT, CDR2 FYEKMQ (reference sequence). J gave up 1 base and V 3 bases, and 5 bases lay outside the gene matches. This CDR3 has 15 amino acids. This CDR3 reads CASSFTDRESYEQYF. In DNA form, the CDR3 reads TGTGCCAGCAGCTTCACGGACAGGGAGTCCTACGAGCAGTACTTC. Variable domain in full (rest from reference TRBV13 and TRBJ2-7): AAGVIQSPRHLIKEKRETATLKCYPIPRHDTVYWYQQGPGQDPQFLISFYEKMQSDKGSIPDRFSAQQFSDYHSELNMSSLELGDSALYFCASSFTDRESYEQYFGPGTRLTVT.

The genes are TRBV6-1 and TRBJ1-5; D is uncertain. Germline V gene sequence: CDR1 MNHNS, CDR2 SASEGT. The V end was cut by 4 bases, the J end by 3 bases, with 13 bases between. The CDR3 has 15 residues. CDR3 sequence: CASSAEGTNNQPQHF. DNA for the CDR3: TGTGCCAGCAGTGCCGAGGGCACGAACAATCAGCCCCAGCATTTT.

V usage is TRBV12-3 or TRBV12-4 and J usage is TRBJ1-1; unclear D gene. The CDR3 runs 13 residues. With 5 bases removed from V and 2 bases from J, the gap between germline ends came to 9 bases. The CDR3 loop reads CASSDTRNTEAFF. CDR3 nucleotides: TGTGCCAGCAGTGATACACGTAACACTGAAGCTTTCTTT.

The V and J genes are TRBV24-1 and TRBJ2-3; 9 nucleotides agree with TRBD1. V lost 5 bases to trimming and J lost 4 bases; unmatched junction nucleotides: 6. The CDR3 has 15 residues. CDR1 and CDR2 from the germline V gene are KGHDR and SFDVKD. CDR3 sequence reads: CATSATGTGSDTQYF. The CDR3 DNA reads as TGTGCCACCAGTGCAACCGGGACAGGGTCAGATACGCAGTATTTT.

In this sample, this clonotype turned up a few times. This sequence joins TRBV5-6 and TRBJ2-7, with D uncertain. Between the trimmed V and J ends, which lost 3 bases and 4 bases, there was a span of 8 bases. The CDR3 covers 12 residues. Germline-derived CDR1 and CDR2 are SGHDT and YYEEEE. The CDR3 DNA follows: TGTGCCAGCAGCTCCCAGAGATACGAGCAGTACTTC. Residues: CASSSQRYEQYF.

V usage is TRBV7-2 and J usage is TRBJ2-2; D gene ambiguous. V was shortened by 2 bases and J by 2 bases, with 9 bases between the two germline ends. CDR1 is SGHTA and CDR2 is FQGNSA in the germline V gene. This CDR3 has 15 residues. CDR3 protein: CASSLNFPNTGELFF. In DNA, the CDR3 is TGTGCCAGCAGCTTAAACTTTCCTAACACCGGGGAGCTGTTTTTT.

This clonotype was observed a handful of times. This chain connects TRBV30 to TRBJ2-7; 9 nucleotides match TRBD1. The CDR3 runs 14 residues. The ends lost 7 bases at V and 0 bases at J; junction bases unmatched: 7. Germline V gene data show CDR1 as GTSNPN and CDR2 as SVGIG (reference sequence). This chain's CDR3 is CASHRQGGSYEQYF. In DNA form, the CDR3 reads TGTGCCTCACACCGACAGGGGGGCTCCTACGAGCAGTACTTC.

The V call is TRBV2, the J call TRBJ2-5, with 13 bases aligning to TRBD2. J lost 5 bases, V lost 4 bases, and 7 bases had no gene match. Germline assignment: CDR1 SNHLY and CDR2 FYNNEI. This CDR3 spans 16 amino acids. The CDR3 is CASSGGLAGTGETQYF. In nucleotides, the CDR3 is TGTGCCAGCAGTGGGGGACTAGCGGGGACTGGGGAGACCCAGTACTTC.

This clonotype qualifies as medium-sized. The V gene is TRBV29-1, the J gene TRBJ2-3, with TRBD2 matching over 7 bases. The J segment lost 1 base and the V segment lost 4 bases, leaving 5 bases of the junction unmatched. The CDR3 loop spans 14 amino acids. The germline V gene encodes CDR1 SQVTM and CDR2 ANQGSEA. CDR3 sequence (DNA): TGCAGCGTTGGGGGGGGTGTGGGCACAGATACGCAGTATTTT. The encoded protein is CSVGGGVGTDTQYF.

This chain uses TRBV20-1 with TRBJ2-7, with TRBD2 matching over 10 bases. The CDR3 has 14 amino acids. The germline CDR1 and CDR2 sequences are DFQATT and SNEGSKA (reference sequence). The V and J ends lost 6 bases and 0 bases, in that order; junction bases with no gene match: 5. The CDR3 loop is CSATSGDSSYEQYF. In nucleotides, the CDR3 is TGCAGTGCCACTAGCGGGGATAGCTCCTACGAGCAGTACTTC.

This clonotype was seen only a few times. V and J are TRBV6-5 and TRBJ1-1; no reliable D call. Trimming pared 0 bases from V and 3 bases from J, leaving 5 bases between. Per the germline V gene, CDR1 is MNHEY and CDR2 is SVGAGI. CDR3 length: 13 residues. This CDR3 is CASSYSFYTEAFF. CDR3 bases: TGTGCCAGCAGTTACTCGTTTTACACTGAAGCTTTCTTT.

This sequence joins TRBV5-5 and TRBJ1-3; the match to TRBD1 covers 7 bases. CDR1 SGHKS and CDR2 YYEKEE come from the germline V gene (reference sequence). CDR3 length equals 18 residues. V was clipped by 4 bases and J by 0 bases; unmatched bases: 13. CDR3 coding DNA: TGTGCCAGCAGCGTCAGGGGGAGACAGGGAAACTCTGGAAACACCATATATTTT. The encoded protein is CASSVRGRQGNSGNTIYF.

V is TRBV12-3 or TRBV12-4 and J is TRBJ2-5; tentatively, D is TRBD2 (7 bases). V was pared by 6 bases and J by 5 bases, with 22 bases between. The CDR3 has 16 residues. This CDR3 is CASSQRGWGGSETQYF. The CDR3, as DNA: TGTGCCAGCAGCCAAAGGGGGTGGGGGGGGTCTGAGACCCAGTACTTC.

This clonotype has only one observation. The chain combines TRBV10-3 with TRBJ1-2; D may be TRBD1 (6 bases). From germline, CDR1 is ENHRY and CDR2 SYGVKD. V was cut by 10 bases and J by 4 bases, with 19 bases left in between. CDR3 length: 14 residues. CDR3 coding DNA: TGTGCCAGCAATTCTGGGGGGCGATTCTATGGCTACACCTTC. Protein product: CASNSGGRFYGYTF.

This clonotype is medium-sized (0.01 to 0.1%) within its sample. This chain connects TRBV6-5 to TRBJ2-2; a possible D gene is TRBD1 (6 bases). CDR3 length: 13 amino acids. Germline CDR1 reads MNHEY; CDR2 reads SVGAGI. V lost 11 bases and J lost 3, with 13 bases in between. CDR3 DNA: TGTGCCCACGCTACAGGGTACACCGGGGAGCTGTTTTTT. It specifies CAHATGYTGELFF.

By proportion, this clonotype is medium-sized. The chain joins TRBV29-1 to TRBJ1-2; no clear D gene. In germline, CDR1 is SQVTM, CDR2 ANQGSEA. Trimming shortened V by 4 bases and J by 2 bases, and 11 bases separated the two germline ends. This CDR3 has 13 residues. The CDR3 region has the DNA TGCAGCGTTGGCCACCTCCTGAACTATGGCTACACCTTC. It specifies CSVGHLLNYGYTF.